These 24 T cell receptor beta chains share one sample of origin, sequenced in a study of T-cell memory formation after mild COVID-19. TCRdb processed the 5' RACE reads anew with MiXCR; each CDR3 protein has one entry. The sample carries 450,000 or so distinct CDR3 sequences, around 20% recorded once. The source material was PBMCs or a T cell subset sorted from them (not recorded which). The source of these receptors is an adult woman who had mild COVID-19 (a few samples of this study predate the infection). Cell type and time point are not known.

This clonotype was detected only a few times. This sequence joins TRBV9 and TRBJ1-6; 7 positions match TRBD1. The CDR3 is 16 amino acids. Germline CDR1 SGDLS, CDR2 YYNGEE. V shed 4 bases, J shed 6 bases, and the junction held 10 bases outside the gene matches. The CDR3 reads CASSPRTGTANSPLHF. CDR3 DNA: TGTGCCAGCAGCCCCCGGACAGGAACGGCTAATTCACCCCTCCACTTT.

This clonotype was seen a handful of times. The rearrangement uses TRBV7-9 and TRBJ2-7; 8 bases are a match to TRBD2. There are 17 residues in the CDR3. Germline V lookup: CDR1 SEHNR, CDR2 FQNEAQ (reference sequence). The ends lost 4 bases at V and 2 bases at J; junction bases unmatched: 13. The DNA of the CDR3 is TGTGCCAGCAGCTCGGACTCTAGCGGGCGTGCCCCCTACGAGCAGTACTTC. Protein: CASSSDSSGRAPYEQYF. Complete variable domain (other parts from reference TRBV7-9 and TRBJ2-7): DTGVSQNPRHKITKRGQNVTFRCDPISEHNRLYWYRQTLGQGPEFLTYFQNEAQLEKSRLLSDRFSAERPKGSFSTLEIQRTEQGDSAMYLCASSSDSSGRAPYEQYFGPGTRLTVT.

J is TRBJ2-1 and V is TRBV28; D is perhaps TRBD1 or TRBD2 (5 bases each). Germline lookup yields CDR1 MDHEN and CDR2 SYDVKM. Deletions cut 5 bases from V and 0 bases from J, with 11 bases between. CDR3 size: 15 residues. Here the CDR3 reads CASSRPGGSYNEQFF. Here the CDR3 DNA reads TGTGCCAGCAGTCGCCCTGGGGGCTCCTACAATGAGCAGTTCTTC. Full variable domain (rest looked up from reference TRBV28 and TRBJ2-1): DVKVTQSSRYLVKRTGEKVFLECVQDMDHENMFWYRQDPGLGLRLIYFSYDVKMKEKGDIPEGYSVSREKKERFSLILESASTNQTSMYLCASSRPGGSYNEQFFGPGTRLTVL.

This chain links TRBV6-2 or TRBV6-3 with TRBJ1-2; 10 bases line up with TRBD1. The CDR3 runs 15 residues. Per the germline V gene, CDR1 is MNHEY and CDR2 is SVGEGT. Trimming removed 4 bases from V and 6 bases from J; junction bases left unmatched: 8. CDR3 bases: TGTGCCAGCAGTTCCTCGGGACAGGGGATAAATGGCTACACCTTC. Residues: CASSSSGQGINGYTF.

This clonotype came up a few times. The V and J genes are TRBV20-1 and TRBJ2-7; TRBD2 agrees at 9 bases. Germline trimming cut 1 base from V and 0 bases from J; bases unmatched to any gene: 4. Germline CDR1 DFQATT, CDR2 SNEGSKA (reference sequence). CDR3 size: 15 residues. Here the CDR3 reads CSARALREGSYEQYF. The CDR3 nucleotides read TGCAGTGCTAGAGCTTTGCGGGAGGGCTCCTACGAGCAGTACTTC.

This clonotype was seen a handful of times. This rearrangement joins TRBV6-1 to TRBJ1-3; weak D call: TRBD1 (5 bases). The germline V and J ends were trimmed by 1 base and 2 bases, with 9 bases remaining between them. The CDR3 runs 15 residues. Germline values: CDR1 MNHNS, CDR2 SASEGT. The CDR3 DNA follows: TGTGCCAGCAGTGAAGGCCCAGGGACTGGAAACACCATATATTTT. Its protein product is CASSEGPGTGNTIYF.

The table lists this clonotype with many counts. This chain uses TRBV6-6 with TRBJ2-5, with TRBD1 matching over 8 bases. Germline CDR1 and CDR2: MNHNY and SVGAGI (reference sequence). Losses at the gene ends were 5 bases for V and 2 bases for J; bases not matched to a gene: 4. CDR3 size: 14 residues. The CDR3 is CASSGWTGQETQYF. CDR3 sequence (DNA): TGTGCCAGCAGTGGCTGGACAGGGCAAGAGACCCAGTACTTC.

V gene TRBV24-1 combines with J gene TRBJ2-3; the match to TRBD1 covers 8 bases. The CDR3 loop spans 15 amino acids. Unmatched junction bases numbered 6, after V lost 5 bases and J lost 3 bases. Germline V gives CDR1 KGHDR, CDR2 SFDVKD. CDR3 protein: CATSARTGPTDTQYF. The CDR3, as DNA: TGTGCCACCAGTGCCAGGACAGGGCCTACAGATACGCAGTATTTT.

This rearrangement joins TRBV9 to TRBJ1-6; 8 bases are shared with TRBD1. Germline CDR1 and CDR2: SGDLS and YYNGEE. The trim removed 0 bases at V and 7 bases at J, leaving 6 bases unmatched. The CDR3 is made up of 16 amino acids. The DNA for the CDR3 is TGTGCCAGCAGCGTAGGGCAGGGGGCGCGGAATTCACCCCTCCACTTT. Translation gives CASSVGQGARNSPLHF.

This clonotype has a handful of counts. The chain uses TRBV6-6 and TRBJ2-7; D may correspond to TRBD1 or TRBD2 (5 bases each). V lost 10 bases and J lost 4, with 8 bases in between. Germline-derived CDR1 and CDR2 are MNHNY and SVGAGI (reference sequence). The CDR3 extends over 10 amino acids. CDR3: CATGSYEQYF. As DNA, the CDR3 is TGTGCCACAGGGAGTTACGAGCAGTACTTC.

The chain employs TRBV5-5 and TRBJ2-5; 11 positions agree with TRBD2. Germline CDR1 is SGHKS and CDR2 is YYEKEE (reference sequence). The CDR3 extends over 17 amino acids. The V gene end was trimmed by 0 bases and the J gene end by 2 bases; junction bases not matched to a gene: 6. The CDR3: CASSLEVASGGQETQYF. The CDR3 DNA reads TGTGCCAGCAGCTTGGAAGTGGCTAGCGGGGGGCAAGAGACCCAGTACTTC. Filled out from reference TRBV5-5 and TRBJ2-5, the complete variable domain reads DAGVTQSPTHLIKTRGQQVTLRCSPISGHKSVSWYQQVLGQGPQFIFQYYEKEERGRGNFPDRFSARQFPNYSSELNVNALLLGDSALYLCASSLEVASGGQETQYFGPGTRLLVL.

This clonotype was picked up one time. The CDR3 bases are TGTGCCAGCAGTTACTCGATGGCTCCCGCCAAGAATACGCAGTATTTT. It is translated as CASSYSMAPAKNTQYF. The rearrangement uses TRBV6-2 or TRBV6-3 and TRBJ2-3; D gene uncertain. Germline V gene sequence: CDR1 MNHEY, CDR2 SVGEGT. The CDR3 length is 16 residues. Trimming pared 0 bases from V and 7 bases from J, leaving 17 bases between.

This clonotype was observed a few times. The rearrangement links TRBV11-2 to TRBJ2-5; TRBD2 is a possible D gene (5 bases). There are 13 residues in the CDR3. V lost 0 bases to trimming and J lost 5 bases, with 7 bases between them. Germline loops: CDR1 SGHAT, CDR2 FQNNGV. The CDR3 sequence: CASSLDWEETQYF. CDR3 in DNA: TGTGCCAGCAGCTTAGACTGGGAGGAGACCCAGTACTTC. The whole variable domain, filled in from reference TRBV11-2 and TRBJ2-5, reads EAGVAQSPRYKIIEKRQSVAFWCNPISGHATLYWYQQILGQGPKLLIQFQNNGVVDDSQLPKDRFSAERLKGVDSTLKIQPAKLEDSAVYLCASSLDWEETQYFGPGTRLLVL.

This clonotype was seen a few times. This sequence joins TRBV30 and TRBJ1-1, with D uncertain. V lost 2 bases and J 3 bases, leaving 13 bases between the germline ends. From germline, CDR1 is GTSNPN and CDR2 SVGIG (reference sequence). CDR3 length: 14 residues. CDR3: CAWSTGGRDTEAFF. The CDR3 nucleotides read TGTGCCTGGAGTACGGGAGGGAGGGACACTGAAGCTTTCTTT. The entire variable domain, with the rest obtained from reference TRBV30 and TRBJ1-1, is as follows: SQTIHQWPATLVQPVGSPLSLECTVEGTSNPNLYWYRQAAGRGLQLLFYSVGIGQISSEVPQNLSASRPQDRQFILSSKKLLLSDSGFYLCAWSTGGRDTEAFFGQGTRLTVV.

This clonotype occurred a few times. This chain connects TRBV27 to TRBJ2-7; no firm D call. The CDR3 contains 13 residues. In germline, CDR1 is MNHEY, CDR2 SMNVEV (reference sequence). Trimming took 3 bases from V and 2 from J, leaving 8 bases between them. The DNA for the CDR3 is TGTGCCAGCAGTTTGAGTTTCCCCTACGAGCAGTACTTC. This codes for CASSLSFPYEQYF.

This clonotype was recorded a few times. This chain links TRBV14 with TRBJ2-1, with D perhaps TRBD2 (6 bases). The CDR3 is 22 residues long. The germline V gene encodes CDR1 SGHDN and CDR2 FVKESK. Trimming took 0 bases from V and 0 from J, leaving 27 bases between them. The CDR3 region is CASSQDGLWGVLPLNSYNEQFF. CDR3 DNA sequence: TGTGCCAGCAGCCAAGATGGGTTGTGGGGGGTCCTCCCCCTCAACTCCTACAATGAGCAGTTCTTC.

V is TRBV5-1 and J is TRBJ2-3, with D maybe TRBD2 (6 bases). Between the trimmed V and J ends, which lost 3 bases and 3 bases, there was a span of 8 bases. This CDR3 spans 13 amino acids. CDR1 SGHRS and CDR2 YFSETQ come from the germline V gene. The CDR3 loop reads CASSWDFTDTQYF. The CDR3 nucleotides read TGCGCCAGCAGCTGGGACTTTACAGATACGCAGTATTTT.

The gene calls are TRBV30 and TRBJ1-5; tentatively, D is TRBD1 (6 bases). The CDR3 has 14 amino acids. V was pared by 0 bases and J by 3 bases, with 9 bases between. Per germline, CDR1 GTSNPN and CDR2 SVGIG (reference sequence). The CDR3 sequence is CAWSVGQINQPQHF. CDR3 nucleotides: TGTGCCTGGAGTGTTGGACAGATCAATCAGCCCCAGCATTTT.

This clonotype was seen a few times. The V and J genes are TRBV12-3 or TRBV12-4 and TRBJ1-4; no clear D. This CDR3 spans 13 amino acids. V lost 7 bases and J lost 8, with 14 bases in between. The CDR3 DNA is TGTGCCAGCATCGGGATAGGCTCCGAAAAACTGTTTTTT. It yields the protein CASIGIGSEKLFF.

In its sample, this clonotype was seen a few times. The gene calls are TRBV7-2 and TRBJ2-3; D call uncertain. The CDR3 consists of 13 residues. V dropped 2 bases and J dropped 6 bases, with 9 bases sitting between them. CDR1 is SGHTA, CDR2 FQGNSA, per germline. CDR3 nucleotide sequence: TGTGCCAGCAGCTTACTAGGGCTTGATACGCAGTATTTT. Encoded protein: CASSLLGLDTQYF.

CDR3 nucleotides: TGTGCCAGCAGCACGGGACTAGCGGTTTCCTACGAGCAGTACTTC. Amino acid sequence: CASSTGLAVSYEQYF. This rearrangement joins TRBV11-2 to TRBJ2-7; 11 bases fit TRBD2. With V trimmed by 5 bases and J by 1 base, 4 bases remained unmatched. CDR3 length: 15 residues. Germline assignment: CDR1 SGHAT and CDR2 FQNNGV.

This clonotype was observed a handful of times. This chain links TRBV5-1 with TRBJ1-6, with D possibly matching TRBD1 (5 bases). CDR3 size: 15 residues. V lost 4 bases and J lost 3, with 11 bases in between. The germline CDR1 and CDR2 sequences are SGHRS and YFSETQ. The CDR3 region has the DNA TGCGCCAGCAGCGTAGACAGCCTCTATAATTCACCCCTCCACTTT. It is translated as CASSVDSLYNSPLHF.

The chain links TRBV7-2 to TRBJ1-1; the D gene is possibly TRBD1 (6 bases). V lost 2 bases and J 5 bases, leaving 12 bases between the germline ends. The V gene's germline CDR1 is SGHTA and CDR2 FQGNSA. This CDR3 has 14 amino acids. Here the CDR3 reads CASSLIIRGTEAFF. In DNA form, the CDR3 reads TGTGCCAGCAGCTTAATTATCAGGGGAACTGAAGCTTTCTTT.

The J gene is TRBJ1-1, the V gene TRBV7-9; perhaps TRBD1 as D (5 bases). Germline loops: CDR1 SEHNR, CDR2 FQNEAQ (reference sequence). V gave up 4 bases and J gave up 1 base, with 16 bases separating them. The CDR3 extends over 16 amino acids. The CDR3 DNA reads TGTGCCAGCAGCTCCCCCCGGGAGGGGAGGAACACTGAAGCTTTCTTT. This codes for CASSSPREGRNTEAFF.